The clone carrying this TCR beta chain was found many times. This sample was included in a study of neurological immune-mediated disorders. The germline V and J ends were trimmed by 1 base and 1 base, with 11 bases remaining between them. There are 15 residues in the CDR3. Per germline, CDR1 SGHTA and CDR2 FQGNSA. The method for making cDNA was 5'RACE, and it used 10-nucleotide random UMIs. From the 5' RACE reads, TCRdb called clonotypes with MiXCR, one entry per CDR3 protein. Altogether roughly 46,000 distinct CDR3 sequences are present, under 2% being singletons, with the ten largest covering around 2.1%.

The sequencing input was PBMCs. This clonotype originated in a woman between 40 and 55 years old with multiple sclerosis. V is TRBV7-2 and J is TRBJ2-7; maybe TRBD1 (5 bases). CDR3 bases: TGTGCCAGCAGCTTAGTTGTGACAGAGTCCTACGAGCAGTACTTC. Translation gives CASSLVVTESYEQYF.